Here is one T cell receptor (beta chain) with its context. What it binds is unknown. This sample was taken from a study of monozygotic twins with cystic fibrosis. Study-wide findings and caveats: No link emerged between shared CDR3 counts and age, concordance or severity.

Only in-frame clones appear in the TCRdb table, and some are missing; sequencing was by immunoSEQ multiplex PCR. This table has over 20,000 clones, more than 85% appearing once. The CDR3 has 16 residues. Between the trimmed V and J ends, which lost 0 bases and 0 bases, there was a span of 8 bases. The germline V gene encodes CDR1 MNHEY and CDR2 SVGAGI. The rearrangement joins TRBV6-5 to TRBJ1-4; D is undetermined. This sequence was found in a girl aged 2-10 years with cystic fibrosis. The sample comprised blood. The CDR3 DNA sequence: TGTGCCAGCAGTTACTCGAGTGCAGCAACTAATGAAAAACTGTTTTTT. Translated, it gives CASSYSSAATNEKLFF.